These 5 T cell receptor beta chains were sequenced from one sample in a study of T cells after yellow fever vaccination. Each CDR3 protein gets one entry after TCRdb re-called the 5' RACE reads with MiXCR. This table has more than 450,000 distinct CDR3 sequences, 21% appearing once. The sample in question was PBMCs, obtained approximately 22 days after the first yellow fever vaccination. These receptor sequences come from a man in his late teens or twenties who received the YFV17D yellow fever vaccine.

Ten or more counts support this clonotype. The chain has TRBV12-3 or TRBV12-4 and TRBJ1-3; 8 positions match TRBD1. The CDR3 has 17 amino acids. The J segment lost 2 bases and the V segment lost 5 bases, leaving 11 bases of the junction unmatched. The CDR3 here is CASSTGQGPYAGNTIYF. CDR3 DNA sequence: TGTGCCAGCAGTACCGGACAGGGCCCGTACGCTGGAAACACCATATATTTT.

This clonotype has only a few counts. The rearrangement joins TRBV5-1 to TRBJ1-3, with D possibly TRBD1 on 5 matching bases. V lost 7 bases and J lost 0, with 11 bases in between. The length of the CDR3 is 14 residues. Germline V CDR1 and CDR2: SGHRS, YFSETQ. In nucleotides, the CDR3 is TGCGCCAGCCGACAGATATCCTCTGGAAACACCATATATTTT. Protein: CASRQISSGNTIYF.

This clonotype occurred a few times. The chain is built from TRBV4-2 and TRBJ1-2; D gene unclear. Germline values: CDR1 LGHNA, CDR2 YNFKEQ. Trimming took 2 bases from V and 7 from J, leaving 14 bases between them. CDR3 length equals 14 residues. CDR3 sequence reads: CASSQYTEGSGYTF. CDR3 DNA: TGTGCCAGCAGCCAATATACAGAGGGATCTGGCTACACCTTC.

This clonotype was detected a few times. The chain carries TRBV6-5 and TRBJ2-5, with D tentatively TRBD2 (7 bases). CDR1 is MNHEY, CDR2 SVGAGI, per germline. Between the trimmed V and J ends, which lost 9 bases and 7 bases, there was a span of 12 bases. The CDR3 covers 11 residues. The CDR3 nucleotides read TGTGCCAGTATGGGAGGGGGGACCCAGTACTTC. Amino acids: CASMGGGTQYF.

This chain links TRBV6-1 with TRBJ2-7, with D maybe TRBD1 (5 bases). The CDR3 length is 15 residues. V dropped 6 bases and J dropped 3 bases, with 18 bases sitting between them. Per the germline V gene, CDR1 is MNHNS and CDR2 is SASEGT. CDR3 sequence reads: CASSALGAPYYEQYV. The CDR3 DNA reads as TGTGCCAGCAGCGCTTTAGGGGCCCCCTACTACGAGCAGTACGTC.